Listed below are T cell receptor beta chains from one sample, sequenced in a study of blood T cell repertoires in COVID-19. Only in-frame clones appear in the TCRdb table, and some are missing; sequencing was by immunoSEQ multiplex PCR. Of more than 70,000 clones listed, around nine tenths are singletons. Material for sequencing was peripheral blood. The receptors come from a woman aged 18-35 years with acute or convalescent COVID-19. CDR3s include the opening cysteine and the closing phenylalanine or tryptophan. Each record gives: V gene, J gene, clone size, D gene, CDR3 protein, CDR3 DNA. D genes are given only for firm matches. Clone size is given for some rows only: seen once, a few or many times, or a class if the clone is expanded.

TRBV6-4	TRBJ2-1	NA	NA	CASSDRAGSGNEQFF	TGTGCCAGCAGTGACAGGGCGGGGTCGGGCAATGAGCAGTTCTTC
TRBV5-3	TRBJ1-2	NA	NA	CARSLLGRYTF	TGTGCCAGAAGCTTGCTGGGCCGCTACACCTTC
TRBV6-4	TRBJ2-1	NA	TRBD2	CASSASPSGASYNEQFF	TGTGCCAGCAGTGCCTCCCCTAGCGGGGCCTCCTACAATGAGCAGTTCTTC
TRBV6-2/TRBV6-3	TRBJ1-4	NA	TRBD1	CASSFDRANEKLFF	TGTGCCAGCAGTTTCGACAGGGCTAATGAAAAACTGTTTTTT
TRBV12-3/TRBV12-4	TRBJ1-1	NA	NA	CASRQGGDTEAFF	TGTGCCAGCAGACAGGGTGGGGACACTGAAGCTTTCTTT
TRBV6-4	TRBJ1-5	NA	TRBD1	CASSDGQVNQPQHF	TGTGCCAGCAGTGACGGACAGGTCAATCAGCCCCAGCATTTT
TRBV12-3/TRBV12-4	TRBJ1-5	few	NA	CASSLLNQPQHF	TGTGCCAGCAGCCTCCTCAATCAGCCCCAGCATTTT
TRBV10-1	TRBJ2-2	NA	NA	CASSLRGGAGELFF	TGCGCCAGCAGTTTGCGGGGAGGCGCCGGGGAGCTGTTTTTT
TRBV12-3/TRBV12-4	TRBJ2-7	NA	NA	CASSFGSRYEQYF	TGTGCCAGCAGTTTCGGGAGCCGGTACGAGCAGTACTTC
TRBV19	TRBJ1-5	once	NA	CASSSNTNSNQPQHF	TGTGCCAGTAGTAGTAACACAAATAGCAATCAGCCCCAGCATTTT
TRBV2	TRBJ2-3	NA	NA	CASRYRGGFTDTQYF	TGTGCCAGCAGGTACCGGGGTGGTTTCACAGATACGCAGTATTTT
TRBV6-1	TRBJ1-6	few	NA	CASSEGNRKGSPLHF	TGTGCCAGCAGTGAAGGAAACAGGAAGGGTTCACCCCTCCACTTT
TRBV19	TRBJ2-2	NA	TRBD1	CASSIVGGQGYLFAGELFF	TGTGCCAGTAGTATAGTTGGTGGACAGGGGTATTTATTTGCCGGGGAGCTGTTTTTT
TRBV6-2/TRBV6-3	TRBJ1-5	NA	TRBD1	CASSAGQGTQPQHF	TGTGCCAGCAGCGCCGGACAGGGGACTCAGCCCCAGCATTTT
TRBV5-4	TRBJ1-3	few	NA	CASSLGGSGNTIYF	TGTGCCAGCAGCTTGGGGGGCAGTGGAAACACCATATATTTT
TRBV5-1	TRBJ2-7	NA	NA	CASSLDSSSYEQYF	TGCGCCAGCAGCTTGGACAGTAGCTCCTACGAGCAGTACTTC
TRBV30	TRBJ1-2	NA	NA	CAWSVRGFYGYTF	TGTGCCTGGAGCGTTAGGGGCTTCTATGGCTACACCTTC
TRBV28	TRBJ2-2	once	NA	CASRTNGELFF	TGTGCCAGCAGGACAAACGGGGAGCTGTTTTTT
TRBV5-1	TRBJ2-3	NA	NA	CASSLIGAPVDTQYF	TGCGCCAGCAGCTTGATTGGGGCCCCGGTGGATACGCAGTATTTT
TRBV18	TRBJ1-2	NA	NA	CASSLGSQTYGYTF	TGTGCCAGCTCACTCGGGAGCCAGACGTATGGCTACACCTTC
TRBV6-5	TRBJ1-4	NA	NA	CASSYSSGGKLFF	TGTGCCAGCAGTTACTCGAGTGGCGGAAAACTGTTTTTT
TRBV27	TRBJ2-6	NA	NA	CASKQGASGANVLTF	TGTGCCAGCAAACAGGGCGCCTCTGGGGCCAACGTCCTGACTTTC
TRBV7-9	TRBJ1-3	NA	TRBD1	CASSINRGAGNTIYF	TGTGCCAGCAGCATCAACAGGGGTGCTGGAAACACCATATATTTT
TRBV6-5	TRBJ2-6	NA	TRBD1	CASSLTGSGANVLTF	TGTGCCAGCAGCTTGACAGGGTCTGGGGCCAACGTCCTGACTTTC
TRBV18	TRBJ1-1	NA	TRBD1	CASSPGQGNTEAFF	TGTGCCAGCTCACCGGGACAGGGGAACACTGAAGCTTTCTTT
TRBV28	TRBJ1-5	NA	TRBD1	CASSPQTGDNQPQHF	TGTGCCAGCAGTCCCCAGACAGGGGACAATCAGCCCCAGCATTTT
TRBV6-5	TRBJ1-2	NA	NA	CASRGASRSYGYTF	TGTGCCAGCAGGGGAGCCAGCCGGAGCTATGGCTACACCTTC
TRBV7-9	TRBJ1-4	NA	TRBD1	CASSLVVGTENEKLFF	TGTGCCAGCAGCTTAGTAGTGGGGACAGAAAATGAAAAACTGTTTTTT
TRBV5-1	TRBJ1-1	NA	NA	CASSLSSVNTEAFF	TGCGCCAGCAGCTTGTCCTCAGTCAACACTGAAGCTTTCTTT
TRBV28	TRBJ1-2	NA	TRBD1	CASSSPGTGGLMDYGYTF	TGTGCCAGCAGTTCCCCGGGGACAGGGGGCTTAATGGACTATGGCTACACCTTC
TRBV5-1	TRBJ2-7	once	TRBD2	CASSLAWRGNYEQYF	TGCGCCAGCAGCTTGGCCTGGCGGGGGAACTACGAGCAGTACTTC
TRBV6-1	TRBJ1-5	NA	NA	CASSVAGDQPQHF	TGTGCCAGCAGTGTAGCTGGAGATCAGCCCCAGCATTTT
TRBV7-2	TRBJ1-2	NA	NA	CASSADKIYGYTF	TGTGCCAGCAGCGCCGACAAAATCTATGGCTACACCTTC
TRBV30	TRBJ1-2	NA	TRBD1	CAWSMTGGDYGYTF	TGTGCCTGGAGTATGACAGGGGGGGACTATGGCTACACCTTC
TRBV9	TRBJ2-2	NA	NA	CASSPQVGTGELFF	TGTGCCAGCAGCCCGCAGGTTGGCACCGGGGAGCTGTTTTTT
TRBV25-1	TRBJ1-6	NA	NA	CASSESGTRNSPLHF	TGTGCCAGCAGTGAATCCGGGACAAGGAATTCACCCCTCCACTTT
TRBV7-2	TRBJ1-2	NA	NA	CASSLAQNYGYTF	TGTGCCAGCAGCTTAGCGCAGAACTATGGCTACACCTTC
TRBV19	TRBJ1-2	NA	TRBD1	CASNNPDRVGGYTF	TGTGCCAGTAACAATCCCGACAGGGTTGGTGGCTACACCTTC
TRBV6-1	TRBJ2-2	NA	TRBD1	CASSGLTGPDTGELFF	TGTGCCAGCAGTGGCCTGACAGGGCCGGACACCGGGGAGCTGTTTTTT
TRBV14	TRBJ2-7	NA	NA	CASSQRQLDEQYF	TGTGCCAGCAGCCAGAGACAGTTGGACGAGCAGTACTTC
TRBV21-1	TRBJ2-6	NA	NA	CASRGRTGTDFSGANVLTF	TGTGCCAGCAGGGGGAGAACCGGGACAGACTTCTCTGGGGCCAACGTCCTGACTTTC
TRBV4-1	TRBJ2-1	NA	NA	CASSRGSGDDNEQFF	TGCGCCAGCAGCCGGGGCTCAGGGGACGACAATGAGCAGTTCTTC
TRBV12-3/TRBV12-4	TRBJ2-3	NA	NA	CASSHGGTQYF	TGTGCCAGCAGCCATGGAGGTACGCAGTATTTT
TRBV12-5	TRBJ2-3	once	TRBD2	CASGLSGSTDTQYF	TGTGCTAGTGGTTTGAGCGGGAGTACAGATACGCAGTATTTT
TRBV5-6	TRBJ2-7	NA	TRBD1	CASSWGQEIYEQYF	TGTGCCAGCAGTTGGGGACAGGAGATTTACGAGCAGTACTTC
TRBV6-4	TRBJ2-3	NA	TRBD2	CASSASGGTDTQYF	TGTGCCAGCAGTGCTAGCGGGGGCACAGATACGCAGTATTTT
TRBV10-3	TRBJ1-6	NA	NA	CAISVGQNNSPLHF	TGTGCCATCAGTGTTGGGCAGAATAATTCACCCCTCCACTTT
TRBV6-1	TRBJ1-2	NA	TRBD1	CASSETGQGGRYGYTF	TGTGCCAGCAGTGAAACCGGACAGGGTGGGAGGTATGGCTACACCTTC
TRBV19	TRBJ1-2	NA	NA	CASKAGEYYGYTF	TGTGCCAGTAAGGCAGGGGAATACTATGGCTACACCTTC
TRBV19	TRBJ1-5	NA	TRBD1	CASTGTGGNQPQHF	TGTGCCAGTACGGGGACAGGCGGCAATCAGCCCCAGCATTTT
TRBV6-1	TRBJ1-2	NA	TRBD1	CASSDRNRGKAGYTF	TGTGCCAGCAGTGATCGAAACAGGGGGAAGGCTGGCTACACCTTC
TRBV19	TRBJ1-1	NA	TRBD1	CASSLQTGGDTEAFF	TGTGCCAGTAGCCTCCAGACAGGGGGGGACACTGAAGCTTTCTTT
TRBV5-1	TRBJ2-1	NA	NA	CASSAGTGFAWYNEQFF	TGCGCCAGCAGCGCCGGAACAGGGTTTGCGTGGTACAATGAGCAGTTCTTC
TRBV28	TRBJ1-5	NA	NA	CASRPFAGTSNQPQHF	TGTGCCAGCAGACCTTTCGCGGGTACTAGCAATCAGCCCCAGCATTTT
TRBV19	TRBJ1-4	NA	TRBD1	CASSHRGGEKLFF	TGTGCCAGTAGTCACAGGGGCGGCGAAAAACTGTTTTTT
TRBV28	TRBJ1-2	NA	TRBD1	CASSTSYRDRGSYGYTF	TGTGCCAGCAGCACGTCCTACCGGGACAGGGGGAGCTATGGCTACACCTTC
TRBV28	TRBJ1-4	NA	TRBD1	CATATTGTGREKLFF	TGTGCCACCGCGACTACCGGGACAGGGCGTGAAAAACTGTTTTTT
TRBV7-7	TRBJ2-5	NA	TRBD1	CASSLLGTGGETQYF	TGTGCCAGCAGCTTATTGGGGACAGGCGGCGAGACCCAGTACTTC
TRBV5-6	TRBJ1-1	NA	NA	CASSLKAMNTEAFF	TGTGCCAGCAGCTTGAAAGCAATGAACACTGAAGCTTTCTTT
TRBV6-6	TRBJ2-7	NA	NA	CASTRGVAGFSEQYF	TGTGCCAGCACCCGGGGAGTTGCAGGTTTCTCCGAGCAGTACTTC